These 5 T cell receptor beta chains came from one sample sequenced in a study of Ad26.COV2.S vaccination and SARS-CoV-2 variants. Sample treatment: 15 to 20 received Ad26.COV2.S at low or high dose, single or two shots; roughly 5 received placebo; per-sample allocation not given. Each sample was drawn 63 days after the first injection (of vaccine or placebo). Measured with immunoSEQ multiplex PCR; TCRdb has only the in-frame clones, and not every one. Of around 420,000 clones listed, around 89% are singletons. The source material was peripheral blood, sampled in a trial of Ad26.COV2.S vaccine versus placebo. The origin of the receptors is a person aged 18 to 59 who received the Ad26.COV2.S COVID-19 vaccine or a placebo.

The chain uses TRBV30 and TRBJ2-6; the D gene is possibly TRBD2 (6 bases). The germline V and J ends were trimmed by 8 bases and 0 bases, with 14 bases remaining between them. The CDR3 sequence is 15 residues long. Germline CDR1 is GTSNPN and CDR2 is SVGIG (reference sequence). CDR3: CARGTGLSGANVLTF. DNA of the CDR3: TGTGCCAGAGGGACGGGACTCTCTGGGGCCAACGTCCTGACTTTC.

This clone has only a few counts. CDR3 nucleotides: TGTGCCAGCAGTTACAAGGGGCAGGGGGCCGGGGAGCTGTTTTTT. This sequence encodes CASSYKGQGAGELFF. The V call is TRBV6-6, the J call TRBJ2-2, with 7 positions matching TRBD1. The germline V gene encodes CDR1 MNHNY and CDR2 SVGAGI (reference sequence). This CDR3 spans 15 amino acids. V was pared by 2 bases and J by 6 bases, with 6 bases of the junction left unmatched.

The chain links TRBV4-3 to TRBJ2-5, with TRBD2 identical over 12 bases. The ends lost 5 bases at V and 4 bases at J; junction bases unmatched: 2. This CDR3 spans 14 amino acids. Germline CDR1 and CDR2: LGHNA and YSLEER. This CDR3 reads CASSWGLAGETQYF. CDR3 sequence (DNA): TGCGCCAGCAGCTGGGGACTAGCGGGAGAGACCCAGTACTTC.

The chain uses TRBV7-2 and TRBJ2-2; weak D call: TRBD2 (6 bases). V shed 3 bases and J shed 6 bases, with 14 bases lying between them. This CDR3 has 15 residues. CDR1 is SGHTA, CDR2 FQGNSA, per germline. DNA for the CDR3: TGTGCCAGCAGCTTGGATTCAGGGAGGTCCGGGGAGCTGTTTTTT. It specifies CASSLDSGRSGELFF.

A single count supports this clone. The chain has TRBV6-6 and TRBJ1-5; TRBD1 matches at 8 bases. From germline, CDR1 is MNHNY and CDR2 SVGAGI (reference sequence). Losses at the gene ends were 2 bases for V and 5 bases for J; bases not matched to a gene: 5. CDR3 size: 15 residues. CDR3 amino acids: CASSYDGQGYQPQHF. The CDR3 nucleotides are TGTGCCAGCAGTTACGACGGACAGGGCTATCAGCCCCAGCATTTT.